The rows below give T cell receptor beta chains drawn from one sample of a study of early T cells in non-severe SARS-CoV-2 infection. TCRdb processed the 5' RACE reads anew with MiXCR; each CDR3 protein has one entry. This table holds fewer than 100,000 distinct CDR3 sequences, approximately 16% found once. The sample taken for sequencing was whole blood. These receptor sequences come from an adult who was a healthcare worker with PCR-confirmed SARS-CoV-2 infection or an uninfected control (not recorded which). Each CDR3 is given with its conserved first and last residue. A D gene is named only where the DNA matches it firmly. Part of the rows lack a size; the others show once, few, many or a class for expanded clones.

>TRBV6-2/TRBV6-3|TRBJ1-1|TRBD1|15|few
TGTGCCAGCAGTTACCCGGCAGGGGGAGGCACTGAAGCTTTCTTT
CASSYPAGGGTEAFF
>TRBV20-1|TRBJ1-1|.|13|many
TGCAGTGCTAGAGACGGGGGAAGTACTGAAGCTTTCTTT
CSARDGGSTEAFF
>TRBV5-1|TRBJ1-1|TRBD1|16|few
TGCGCCAGCAGCTTGTCGTTCAGGGGGCAGAACACTGAAGCTTTCTTT
CASSLSFRGQNTEAFF
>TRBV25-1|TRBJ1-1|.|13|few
TGTGCCAGCAGTGAGGCAGGGGCCCCTGAAGCTTTCTTT
CASSEAGAPEAFF
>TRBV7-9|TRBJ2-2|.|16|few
TGTGCCAGCAACCGACAGATGATAGGCATTACCGGGGAGCTGTTTTTT
CASNRQMIGITGELFF
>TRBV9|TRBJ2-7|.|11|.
TGTGCCAGCGGCAGGGGTTACGAGCAGTACTTC
CASGRGYEQYF
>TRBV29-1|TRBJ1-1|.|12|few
TGCAGCGTCCGGGCGGGGGGGACTGAAGCTTTCTTT
CSVRAGGTEAFF
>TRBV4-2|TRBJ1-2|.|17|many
TGTGCCAGCAGCCACCTTGGCGGGGGGCCGTTAGACTATGGCTACACCTTC
CASSHLGGGPLDYGYTF
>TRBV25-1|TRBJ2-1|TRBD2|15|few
TGTGCCAGCAGTGAATGGGAGGGGCGGTCAAATGAGCAGTTCTTC
CASSEWEGRSNEQFF
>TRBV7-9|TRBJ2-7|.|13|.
TGTGCCAGCAGCCCGACAGCCGTCTACGAGCAGTACTTC
CASSPTAVYEQYF
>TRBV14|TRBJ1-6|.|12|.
TGTGCCAGCAGCCCGGTAGGGTCACCCCTCCACTTT
CASSPVGSPLHF
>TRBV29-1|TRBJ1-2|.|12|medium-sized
TGCAGCGTTGACAAAGGGTTCGAGGGCTACACCTTC
CSVDKGFEGYTF
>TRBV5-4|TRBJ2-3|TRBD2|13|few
TGTGCCACCTCGGGGGGGTGGACAGATACGCAGTATTTT
CATSGGWTDTQYF
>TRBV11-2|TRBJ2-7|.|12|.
TGTGCCAGCAGCTTCCGAATATACGAGCAGTACTTC
CASSFRIYEQYF
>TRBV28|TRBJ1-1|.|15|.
.
CASLTVGQGNTEVFF
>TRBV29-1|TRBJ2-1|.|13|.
TGCAGCGTTGAAGGTGGCGAATCAAGTGAGCAGTTCTTC
CSVEGGESSEQFF
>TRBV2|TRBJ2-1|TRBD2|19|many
TGTGCCAGCTGCCCACCGGGACTAGCGGGGACGAGCTCCTACAATGAGCAGTTCTTC
CASCPPGLAGTSSYNEQFF
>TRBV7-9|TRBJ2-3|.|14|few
TGTGCCAGCAGCTTAGACAGCGACACAGATACGCAGTATTTT
CASSLDSDTDTQYF
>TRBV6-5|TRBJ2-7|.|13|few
TGTGCCAGCAGTTACTCTGGAAGTCGAGAGCAGTACTTC
CASSYSGSREQYF
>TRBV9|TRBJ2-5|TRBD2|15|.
TGTGCCAGCAGCGTCGGACTAGCGGGGGGAGAGACCCAGTACTTC
CASSVGLAGGETQYF
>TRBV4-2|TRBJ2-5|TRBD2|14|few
TGTGCCAGCAGCCGCACGACTAGCGAAGAGACCCAGTACTTC
CASSRTTSEETQYF
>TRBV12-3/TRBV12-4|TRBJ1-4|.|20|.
TGTGCCAGCAGTTTGATCCCCAGCGGCAGCGGAACCAAGGTCGGTGAAAAACTGTTTTTT
CASSLIPSGSGTKVGEKLFF
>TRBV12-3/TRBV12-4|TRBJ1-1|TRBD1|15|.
TGTGCCAGCAGCTATCCGGGACAGGGGCAAACTGAAGCTTTCTTT
CASSYPGQGQTEAFF
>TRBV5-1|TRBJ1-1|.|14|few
TGCGCCAGCAGCCTTAAGTTGGCGAACACTGAAGCTTTCTTT
CASSLKLANTEAFF
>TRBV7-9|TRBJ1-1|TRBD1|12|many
TGTGCCAGCAGCTCCGGGACAGCTGAAGCTTTCTTT
CASSSGTAEAFF
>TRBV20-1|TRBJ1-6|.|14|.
TGCAGTGCTAGAAGGACGATACTTAATTCACCCCTCCACTTT
CSARRTILNSPLHF
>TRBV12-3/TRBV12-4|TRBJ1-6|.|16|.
TGTGCCAGCAGTTGGGGTGGGCGCTCCTATAATTCACCCCTCCACTTT
CASSWGGRSYNSPLHF
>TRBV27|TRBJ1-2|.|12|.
TGTGCCAGCAGGGAGCGGGGTGACGGCTACACCTTC
CASRERGDGYTF
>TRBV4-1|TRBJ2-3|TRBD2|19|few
TGCGCCAGCAGCCAAGAGAACCTGGGACTAGCGGGAGGGACAGATACGCAGTATTTT
CASSQENLGLAGGTDTQYF
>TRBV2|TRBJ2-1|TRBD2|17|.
TGTGCCAGCAGTGCCTTTGGGACTAGCGGTGCCTCAGGAGAGCAGTTCTTC
CASSAFGTSGASGEQFF
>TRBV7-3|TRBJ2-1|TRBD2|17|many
TGTGCCAGCAGCGTAGCCGGGACTAGCGGGAAATACAATGAGCAGTTCTTC
CASSVAGTSGKYNEQFF
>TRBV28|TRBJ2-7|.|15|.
TGTGCCAGCAGTACTGGGACAGCGGGCTCCTACGAGCAGTACTTC
CASSTGTAGSYEQYF
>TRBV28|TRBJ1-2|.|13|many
TGTGCCAGCAGTCCCGGACTCCCCCCGGGCTACACCTTC
CASSPGLPPGYTF
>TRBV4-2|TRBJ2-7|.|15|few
TGTGCCAGCAGCCCAGAGAGGGGTCCCTCCTACGAGCAGTACTTC
CASSPERGPSYEQYF
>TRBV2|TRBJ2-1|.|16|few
TGTGCCAGCAGTGTAGTGGGCAGCTATTTCGACAATGAGCAGTTCTTC
CASSVVGSYFDNEQFF
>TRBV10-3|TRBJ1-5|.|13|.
TGTGCCATCAGTGGGGACCGCAATCAGCCCCAGCATTTT
CAISGDRNQPQHF
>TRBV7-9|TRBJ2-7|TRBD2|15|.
TGTGCCAGCAGCTCGACTAGCAGAAGCTCCTACGAGCAGTACTTC
CASSSTSRSSYEQYF
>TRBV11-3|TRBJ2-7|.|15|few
TGTGCCAGCAGCTTAGGCGGGGTTAACGCCTACGAGCAGTACTTC
CASSLGGVNAYEQYF
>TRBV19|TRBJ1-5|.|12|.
TGTGCCAGTAGTATAAGTCTCCAGCCCCAGCATTTT
CASSISLQPQHF
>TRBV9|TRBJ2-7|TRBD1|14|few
TGTGCCAGCAGCTTGGGACAGGGATACTACGAGCAGTACTTC
CASSLGQGYYEQYF
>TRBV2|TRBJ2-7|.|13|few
TGTGCCAGCAGGGCAGGGACCGCCTACGAGCAGTACTTC
CASRAGTAYEQYF
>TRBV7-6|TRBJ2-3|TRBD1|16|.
TGTGCCAGCAGCCGCTTGGGACAGGGAGGCACAGATACGCAGTATTTT
CASSRLGQGGTDTQYF
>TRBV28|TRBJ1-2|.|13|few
TGTGCCACTTGGACAGACACTAACTATGGCTACACCTTC
CATWTDTNYGYTF
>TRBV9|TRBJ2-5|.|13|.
TGTGCCAGCAGCGTAGTCCCCACGGAGACCCAGTACTTC
CASSVVPTETQYF
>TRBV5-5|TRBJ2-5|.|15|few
TGTGCCAGCAGCTTGGGGGCAGGGCTGCAAGAGACCCAGTACTTC
CASSLGAGLQETQYF
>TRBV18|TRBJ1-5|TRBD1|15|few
TGTGCCAGCTCACCACCAGGCCAGGGGGCTCAGCCCCAGCATTTT
CASSPPGQGAQPQHF
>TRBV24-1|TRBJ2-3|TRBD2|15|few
TGTGCCACCAGTGGGACTAGCGGCATAACAGATACGCAGTATTTT
CATSGTSGITDTQYF
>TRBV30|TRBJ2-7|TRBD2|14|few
TGTGCCTGGGGTAGGAGACTAGCGGGAAGCGAGCAGTACTTC
CAWGRRLAGSEQYF
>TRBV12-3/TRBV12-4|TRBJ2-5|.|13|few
TGTGCCAGCAAAACTAGTCCCCAAGAGACCCAGTACTTC
CASKTSPQETQYF
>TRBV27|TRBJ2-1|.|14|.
TGTGCCAGCAGCCGGGACGTCCCCTACAATGAGCAGTTCTTC
CASSRDVPYNEQFF
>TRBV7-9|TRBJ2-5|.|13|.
TGTGCCAGCAGCTCGGCCCCTCGGGAGACCCAGTACTTC
CASSSAPRETQYF
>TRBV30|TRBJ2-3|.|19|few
TGTGCCTGGAGTCGCGCTAATGGGGTCAGCGGCGTTAACCCAGATACGCAGTATTTT
CAWSRANGVSGVNPDTQYF
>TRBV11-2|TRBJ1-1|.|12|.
TGTGCCAGCAGCCGAAAGATAGGTGAAGCTTTCTTT
CASSRKIGEAFF